A single sample is the source of the 6 T cell receptor beta chains below, sequenced in a study of blood T cell repertoires in COVID-19. Profiling relied on immunoSEQ multiplex PCR, and the TCRdb table lists in-frame clones only, not all of them. The sample holds around 24,000 clones, around 87% seen once. The sample taken for sequencing was peripheral blood. The receptor set was obtained from a woman aged 60-75 years with active COVID-19.

The chain uses TRBV10-3 and TRBJ2-1, with TRBD2 matching over 8 bases. The V segment lost 3 bases and the J segment 9 bases; nucleotides outside the gene matches: 10. Looked up from germline, CDR1 is ENHRY and CDR2 is SYGVKD. This CDR3 is built from 15 residues. Here the CDR3 DNA reads TGTGCCATCAGTGAAGAGATAGCGGGGCGACGTGAGCAGTTCTTC. This sequence encodes CAISEEIAGRREQFF.

The V call is TRBV7-2, the J call TRBJ2-7; 7 positions agree with TRBD2. Germline CDR1 is SGHTA and CDR2 is FQGNSA. This CDR3 comprises 16 residues. Trimming removed 3 bases from V and 3 bases from J; junction bases left unmatched: 11. The CDR3 DNA is TGTGCCAGCAGCTTTAAGGAGATAGGCGGGAGCTACGAGCAGTACTTC. Protein sequence: CASSFKEIGGSYEQYF.

The chain joins TRBV27 to TRBJ2-5, with 7 bases that match TRBD2. The CDR3 covers 15 residues. The germline CDR1 and CDR2 sequences are MNHEY and SMNVEV (reference sequence). The junction had 1 base not matched to a gene; V was cut back by 0 bases and J by 0 bases. CDR3 in amino acids: CASSLSAGHQETQYF. The DNA of the CDR3 is TGTGCCAGCAGTTTATCAGCGGGACACCAAGAGACCCAGTACTTC.

The chain recombines TRBV18 with TRBJ2-3; a possible D gene is TRBD2 (6 bases). V was pared by 1 base and J by 2 bases, with 10 bases between. CDR1 KGHSH and CDR2 LQKENI come from the germline V gene. This CDR3 is 15 amino acids long. The CDR3 DNA follows: TGTGCCAGCTCACCACGGGACTCAAACACAGATACGCAGTATTTT. It yields the protein CASSPRDSNTDTQYF.

The rearrangement uses TRBV7-9 and TRBJ2-3; 7 positions agree with TRBD1. V was clipped by 6 bases and J by 6 bases; unmatched bases: 3. CDR3 size: 12 residues. In germline, CDR1 is SEHNR, CDR2 FQNEAQ (reference sequence). The CDR3 nucleotides read TGTGCCAGCAGTGAGGGGGCGGATACGCAGTATTTT. Translating it yields CASSEGADTQYF.

This clone is a singleton in its sample. The chain recombines TRBV7-8 with TRBJ2-7; possible D gene TRBD2, 6 bases. The CDR3 covers 13 residues. V lost 5 bases and J lost 7, with 15 bases in between. The germline V gene has CDR1 SGHVS and CDR2 FQNEAQ. CDR3 amino acids: CASSVGGALEQYF. The CDR3 DNA follows: TGTGCCAGCAGCGTGGGGGGTGCTCTGGAGCAGTACTTC.